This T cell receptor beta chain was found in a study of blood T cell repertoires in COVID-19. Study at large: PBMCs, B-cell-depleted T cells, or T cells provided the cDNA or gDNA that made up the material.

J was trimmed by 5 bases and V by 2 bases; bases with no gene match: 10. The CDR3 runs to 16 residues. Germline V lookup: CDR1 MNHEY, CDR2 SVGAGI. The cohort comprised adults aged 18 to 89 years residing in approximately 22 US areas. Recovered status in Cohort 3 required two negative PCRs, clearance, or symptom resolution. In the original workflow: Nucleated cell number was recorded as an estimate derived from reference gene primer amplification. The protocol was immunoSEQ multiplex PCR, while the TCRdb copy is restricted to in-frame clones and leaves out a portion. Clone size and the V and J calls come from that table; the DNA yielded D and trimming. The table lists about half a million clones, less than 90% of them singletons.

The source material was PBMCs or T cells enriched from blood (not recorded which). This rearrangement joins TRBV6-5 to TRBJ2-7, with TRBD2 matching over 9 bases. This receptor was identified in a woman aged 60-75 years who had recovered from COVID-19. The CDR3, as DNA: TGTGCCAGCAGTTACCGCTCAGCGGGGGGCGGTAACGAGCAGTACTTC. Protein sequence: CASSYRSAGGGNEQYF.